This TCR beta chain is drawn from a study of blood T cell repertoires in COVID-19. The protocol was immunoSEQ multiplex PCR, while the TCRdb copy is restricted to in-frame clones and leaves out a portion. The sample records around 700,000 clones, around 89% being singletons. The receptor comes from a woman aged 18-29 years with acute or convalescent COVID-19. Sequenced input: peripheral blood.

The CDR3 loop reads CASKQGGNEQFF. For the CDR3, the DNA is TGTGCCAGCAAACAGGGGGGAAATGAGCAGTTCTTC. This chain uses TRBV21-1 with TRBJ2-1; TRBD1, as called in the table, went unchecked against the DNA. TRBV21-1 is deemed a pseudogene. The CDR3 runs 12 residues.